This TCR beta chain comes out of a study of T cells after yellow fever vaccination. By 5'RACE template switching, TCR cDNA was produced, with a universal primer site and UMIs added in the process. Each CDR3 protein is one row after TCRdb ran MiXCR on the 5' RACE reads. The sample lists 30,000 or so distinct CDR3 sequences, 4.4% occurring once. This clonotype was observed at least ten times. Its antigen is unknown. General study findings and limits: Contamination by abundant bulk-population clonotypes could be present in FACS-sorted repertoires. Post-booster samples contained most primary-vaccination clones (approximately 96% CD4, around 88% CD8).

This clonotype was sampled from a man aged 30 to 39 who received the YFV17D yellow fever vaccine. This material consisted of CD8+ T cells sorted from PBMCs, taken 5 days after the yellow fever booster vaccination.

The chain's CDR3 is CASSLTGAEAFF. Here the CDR3 DNA reads TGTGCCAGCAGTTTAACAGGGGCGGAAGCTTTCTTT. The rearrangement uses TRBV12-3 or TRBV12-4 and TRBJ1-1; 7 nucleotides align to TRBD1. This CDR3 is 12 amino acids long. J was trimmed by 8 bases and V by 2 bases; bases with no gene match: 2.